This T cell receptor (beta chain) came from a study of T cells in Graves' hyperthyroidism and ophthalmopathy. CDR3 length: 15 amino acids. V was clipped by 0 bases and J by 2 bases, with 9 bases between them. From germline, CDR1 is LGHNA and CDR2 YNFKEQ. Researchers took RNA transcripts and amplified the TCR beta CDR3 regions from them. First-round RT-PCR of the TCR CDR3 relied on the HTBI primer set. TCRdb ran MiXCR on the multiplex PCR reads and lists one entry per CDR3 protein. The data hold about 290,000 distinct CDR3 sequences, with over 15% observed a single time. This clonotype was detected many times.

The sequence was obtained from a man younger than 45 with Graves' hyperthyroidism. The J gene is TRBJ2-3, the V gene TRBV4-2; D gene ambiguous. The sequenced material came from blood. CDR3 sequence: CASSQDRRTTDTQYF. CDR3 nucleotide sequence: TGTGCCAGCAGCCAAGATCGTCGGACCACAGATACGCAGTATTTT.